This TCR beta chain was identified in a study of blood T cells in healthy people across ages. Regarding the study as a whole: Leaving the PBMCs unsorted stopped any conclusive comparison of naive versus antigen-experienced cells.

The junction had 3 bases not matched to a gene; V was cut back by 2 bases and J by 2 bases. This CDR3 is built from 16 residues. Germline values: CDR1 SGHRS, CDR2 YFSETQ. Sample-barcoded 5' priming and a J-beta primer mix drove a second PCR of about 7 to 11 cycles. From the 5' RACE reads, TCRdb called clonotypes with MiXCR, one entry per CDR3 protein. Of about 690,000 distinct CDR3 sequences listed, about 43% are singletons. Note on this clonotype: The antigen is not known.

Sequenced sample: blood. This clonotype originated in a man aged 80 or over in good health. The chain has TRBV5-1 and TRBJ2-3; 12 bases match TRBD2. The CDR3 sequence is CASSFTSGGTTDTQYF. The CDR3 DNA sequence: TGCGCCAGCAGCTTTACTAGCGGGGGGACCACAGATACGCAGTATTTT.